These 27 T cell receptor beta chains originate from one sample sequenced in a study of response to subunit inactivated influenza vaccine. A single record per CDR3 protein comes from TCRdb applying MiXCR to the RT-PCR reads. Of over 650,000 distinct CDR3 sequences listed, approximately 17% are singletons. Source: PBMCs from blood, taken 5 days after vaccination. The receptors stem from a man in his fifties or sixties who received an inactivated influenza vaccine.

This clonotype has ten or more counts. The chain has TRBV4-3 and TRBJ1-5, with TRBD1 matching 7 bases. J was trimmed by 1 base and V by 2 bases; bases with no gene match: 11. The CDR3 runs to 18 residues. The germline gives CDR1 LGHNA, CDR2 YSLEER. CDR3 in amino acids: CASSQNPSPGQSNQPQHF. CDR3 sequence (DNA): TGCGCCAGCAGCCAAAACCCTTCGCCGGGACAGAGCAATCAGCCCCAGCATTTT.

This clonotype was seen only a few times. The chain couples TRBV7-2 to TRBJ2-4; tentatively, D is TRBD2 (6 bases). CDR1 is SGHTA, CDR2 FQGNSA, per germline. V was cut by 3 bases and J by 9 bases, with 9 bases left in between. There are 12 residues in the CDR3. The CDR3 coding sequence is TGTGCCAGCAGCTTTAGCGGCGGCATTCAGTACTTC. As protein: CASSFSGGIQYF.

The chain carries TRBV27 and TRBJ1-2; 7 bases are shared with TRBD1. In germline, CDR1 is MNHEY, CDR2 SMNVEV (reference sequence). CDR3 length equals 15 residues. The trim removed 5 bases at V and 2 bases at J, leaving 8 bases unmatched. The CDR3: CASSPTGTVNYGYTF. The CDR3 DNA follows: TGTGCCAGCAGTCCTACGGGGACAGTCAACTATGGCTACACCTTC.

In its sample, this clonotype was seen many times. The chain is built from TRBV5-6 and TRBJ2-4; 8 nucleotides line up with TRBD1. V shed 4 bases and J 1 base; nucleotides not matched to a gene: 10. In germline, CDR1 is SGHDT, CDR2 YYEEEE. The CDR3 covers 17 residues. CDR3 sequence reads: CASSLQGGRGAKNIQYF. CDR3 nucleotide sequence: TGTGCCAGCAGCCTACAGGGGGGCCGGGGGGCCAAAAACATTCAGTACTTC.

V is TRBV7-8 and J is TRBJ2-5, with 7 nucleotides matching TRBD2. The V gene end was trimmed by 0 bases and the J gene end by 7 bases; junction bases not matched to a gene: 20. CDR1 is SGHVS and CDR2 is FQNEAQ in the germline V gene. The CDR3 is 19 amino acids. The CDR3 reads CASSLARSAGVLRGGTQYF. The CDR3 coding sequence is TGTGCCAGCAGCTTAGCGAGATCGGCGGGGGTCCTACGGGGTGGGACCCAGTACTTC.

This clonotype was detected many times. V is TRBV6-1 and J is TRBJ1-1; D may be TRBD1 (5 bases). With 6 bases removed from V and 2 bases from J, the gap between germline ends came to 13 bases. Germline V CDR1 and CDR2: MNHNS, SASEGT. CDR3 size: 14 residues. The CDR3 region has the DNA TGTGCCAGCAGCCCCGCGGGGGACAACACTGAAGCTTTCTTT. Residues: CASSPAGDNTEAFF.

The chain links TRBV5-4 to TRBJ2-5; a weak D match, TRBD2 (7 bases). The ends were cut back, 6 bases at V and 5 bases at J, with 17 bases in the middle. The CDR3 has 14 amino acids. CDR1 and CDR2 from the germline V gene are SGHNT and YYREEE (reference sequence). CDR3 protein: CASNRAGAGETQYF. In nucleotides, the CDR3 is TGTGCCAGCAACCGGGCGGGGGCCGGGGAGACCCAGTACTTC.

This clonotype was counted at least ten times. CDR3 in amino acids: CASSFARGDTQYF. As DNA, the CDR3 is TGTGCCAGCAGCTTCGCCCGGGGAGATACGCAGTATTTT. V and J are TRBV7-2 and TRBJ2-3, with D possibly TRBD2 on 5 matching bases. The CDR3 is made up of 13 amino acids. Looked up from germline, CDR1 is SGHTA and CDR2 is FQGNSA. The V end was cut by 3 bases, the J end by 5 bases, with 9 bases between.

This clonotype has just a few counts. V and J are TRBV28 and TRBJ2-2, with 8 bases aligning to TRBD2. Trimming took 5 bases from V and 6 from J; bases not matched to a gene: 5. The CDR3 sequence is 14 residues long. In germline, CDR1 is MDHEN, CDR2 SYDVKM. The CDR3 spells CASSGGGMSGELFF. The CDR3, as DNA: TGTGCCAGCAGTGGCGGGGGGATGTCCGGGGAGCTGTTTTTT.

This clonotype was seen a few times. A much more abundant neighbour one base away suggests this may be a read error. The J gene is TRBJ2-1, the V gene TRBV7-8, with 9 bases aligning to TRBD2. The V gene's germline CDR1 is SGHVS and CDR2 FQNEAQ. CDR3 length: 15 residues. V lost 0 bases and J lost 6; bases outside the gene matches: 3. CDR3: CASSLASGSFNEQFF. In DNA, the CDR3 is TGTGCCAGCAGCTTAGCTAGCGGGAGTTTCAATGAGCAGTTCTTC.

The chain couples TRBV20-1 to TRBJ1-1; TRBD1 agrees at 9 bases. Germline V gene sequence: CDR1 DFQATT, CDR2 SNEGSKA (reference sequence). This CDR3 spans 15 amino acids. The trim removed 6 bases at V and 1 base at J, leaving 9 bases unmatched. The CDR3 sequence: CSARDRGWWNTEAFF. The CDR3 nucleotides are TGCAGTGCGCGAGACAGGGGGTGGTGGAACACTGAAGCTTTCTTT.

This clonotype appeared a few times. The rearrangement links TRBV7-9 to TRBJ2-7; D may be TRBD1 (6 bases). Per germline, CDR1 SEHNR and CDR2 FQNEAQ (reference sequence). The ends were cut back, 5 bases at V and 6 bases at J, with 23 bases in the middle. The CDR3 length is 16 residues. The CDR3 DNA is TGTGCCAGCAGCAAGACCCCAGGGGATGGTTTCGGCGAGCAGTACTTC. It codes for CASSKTPGDGFGEQYF.

This sequence joins TRBV6-1 and TRBJ2-5; D perhaps matches TRBD1 (5 bases). Trimming cost V 7 bases and J 0 bases, with 12 bases left between them. This CDR3 is built from 14 residues. The germline V gene has CDR1 MNHNS and CDR2 SASEGT. The CDR3 DNA reads TGTGCCAGCACCCTCGACAGTTACCAAGAGACCCAGTACTTC. It codes for CASTLDSYQETQYF.

In its sample, this clonotype was seen a few times. This chain uses TRBV12-3 or TRBV12-4 with TRBJ1-4; maybe TRBD1 (5 bases). Trimming took off 5 bases at V and 4 bases at J, with 14 bases between the two ends. CDR3 size: 15 residues. The CDR3 sequence is CASSTTGTGNEKLFF. As DNA, the CDR3 is TGTGCCAGCAGTACGACCGGGACCGGTAATGAAAAACTGTTTTTT.

The chain combines TRBV29-1 with TRBJ2-5; D unclear. The V and J ends lost 4 bases and 4 bases respectively, with 13 bases between them. This CDR3 contains 13 residues. Germline loops: CDR1 SQVTM, CDR2 ANQGSEA. The DNA for the CDR3 is TGCAGCGTTGCGATGGAGCTGGGAGAGACCCAGTACTTC. Translated, it gives CSVAMELGETQYF. Variable domain in full (rest from reference TRBV29-1 and TRBJ2-5): SAVISQKPSRDICQRGTSLTIQCQVDSQVTMMFWYRQQPGQSLTLIATANQGSEATYESGFVIDKFPISRPNLTFSTLTVSNMSPEDSSIYLCSVAMELGETQYFGPGTRLLVL.

The gene calls are TRBV5-1 and TRBJ2-3; 8 bases are shared with TRBD2. The CDR3 covers 15 residues. The junction had 8 bases not matched to a gene; V was cut back by 3 bases and J by 5 bases. Germline lookup yields CDR1 SGHRS and CDR2 YFSETQ. The CDR3 region has the DNA TGCGCCAGCAGCTGGGGAGCGGGAGCCGGAGATACGCAGTATTTT. Protein: CASSWGAGAGDTQYF.

This sequence joins TRBV7-9 and TRBJ2-7, with a tentative D call TRBD2 (5 bases). The germline CDR1 and CDR2 sequences are SEHNR and FQNEAQ (reference sequence). This CDR3 is built from 16 residues. V lost 1 base and J lost 1, with 14 bases in between. The CDR3 DNA follows: TGTGCCAGCAGCTTAGTGGGAGAAGCTCCATCCTACGAGCAGTACTTC. It translates to CASSLVGEAPSYEQYF.

The chain couples TRBV6-2 or TRBV6-3 to TRBJ2-7, with TRBD2 identical over 8 bases. Trimming removed 7 bases from V and 5 bases from J; junction bases left unmatched: 10. The CDR3 covers 14 residues. Germline V gene lookup returns CDR1 MNHEY and CDR2 SVGEGT. The CDR3 loop is CASIGQRELNEQYF. DNA for the CDR3: TGTGCCAGCATCGGCCAGCGGGAGCTAAACGAGCAGTACTTC.

The chain recombines TRBV12-3 or TRBV12-4 with TRBJ1-1; TRBD1 might be the D (5 bases). CDR3 length: 14 residues. V was trimmed by 1 base and J by 4 bases, leaving 10 bases between them. The CDR3 DNA reads TGTGCCAGCAGTTTAGGGGTGACAGCCACTGAAGCTTTCTTT. It is translated as CASSLGVTATEAFF.

This chain uses TRBV15 with TRBJ1-5, with a tentative D call TRBD1 (6 bases). V shed 3 bases and J shed 3 bases, with 15 bases lying between them. The germline CDR1 and CDR2 sequences are LNHNV and YYDKDF (reference sequence). The CDR3 contains 16 residues. Here the CDR3 reads CATSRTPGAINQPQHF. The CDR3, as DNA: TGTGCCACCAGCAGGACCCCAGGGGCTATCAATCAGCCCCAGCATTTT.

This chain joins TRBV7-2 and TRBJ2-5; D gene ambiguous. Germline CDR1 is SGHTA and CDR2 is FQGNSA. Trimming removed 4 bases from V and 7 bases from J, with 10 bases in between. CDR3 length: 12 residues. The CDR3 region is CASSSLLATQYF. DNA of the CDR3: TGTGCCAGCAGCTCCCTCCTCGCGACCCAGTACTTC. The whole variable domain, filled in from reference TRBV7-2 and TRBJ2-5, reads GAGVSQSPSNKVTEKGKDVELRCDPISGHTALYWYRQSLGQGLEFLIYFQGNSAPDKSGLPSDRFSAERTGGSVSTLTIQRTQQEDSAVYLCASSSLLATQYFGPGTRLLVL.

In its sample, this clonotype was seen many times. V gene TRBV29-1 combines with J gene TRBJ2-5, with a weak D call TRBD2 (7 bases). V was cut by 3 bases and J by 5 bases, with 22 bases left in between. Germline CDR1 reads SQVTM; CDR2 reads ANQGSEA. The CDR3 contains 16 residues. CDR3: CSVEAGAGPKGETQYF. CDR3 coding DNA: TGCAGCGTTGAGGCGGGGGCGGGACCAAAGGGGGAGACCCAGTACTTC.

This clonotype was found a few times. The chain carries TRBV7-2 and TRBJ1-1, with 9 positions matching TRBD1. Germline CDR1 reads SGHTA; CDR2 reads FQGNSA. Trimming took 3 bases from V and 12 from J; bases not matched to a gene: 20. This CDR3 has 17 amino acids. CDR3 coding DNA: TGTGCCAGCAGCTTTCGTCTGTTATCCCGGGACAGGGTAAGATCTTTCTTT. Translated, it gives CASSFRLLSRDRVRSFF.

This clonotype has more than one count but fewer than ten. The gene calls are TRBV20-1 and TRBJ1-2; tentatively, D is TRBD1 (5 bases). The germline gives CDR1 DFQATT, CDR2 SNEGSKA (reference sequence). Trimming stripped 3 bases from V and 4 bases from J, with 15 bases between. CDR3 size: 14 residues. CDR3 nucleotides: TGCAGTGCTAGGTCAATTCAGGGTGGCTATGGCTACACCTTC. Its translation is CSARSIQGGYGYTF.

J is TRBJ2-1 and V is TRBV20-1, with 9 bases that match TRBD2. J lost 0 bases, V lost 3 bases, and 9 bases had no gene match. The CDR3 covers 17 residues. Per the germline V gene, CDR1 is DFQATT and CDR2 is SNEGSKA (reference sequence). The CDR3 DNA reads as TGCAGTGCTAGTAGCCTAGCGGGGACAATCTCCTACAATGAGCAGTTCTTC. This translates into CSASSLAGTISYNEQFF.

As for this clonotype: Relative to the germline gene, one junction end is altered; a read error may explain this. The V and J genes are TRBV6-1 and TRBJ1-1; D gene uncertain. This CDR3 contains 14 residues. Looked up from germline, CDR1 is MNHNS and CDR2 is SASEGT. In nucleotides, the CDR3 is TGTGCCAGCAGGATAAGAGAAAGTCACACCGAAGCTTTCTTT. It yields the protein CASRIRESHTEAFF.

This clonotype was recorded a few times. V usage is TRBV7-2 and J usage is TRBJ1-5; D unresolved. The CDR3 spans 16 residues. The V end lost 1 base, the J end lost 0 bases, and 10 bases lay between the germline ends. Germline V gene lookup returns CDR1 SGHTA and CDR2 FQGNSA. This chain's CDR3 is CASSLVAGVSNQPQHF. CDR3 nucleotide sequence: TGTGCCAGCAGCTTAGTAGCGGGAGTTAGCAATCAGCCCCAGCATTTT. Filled out from reference TRBV7-2 and TRBJ1-5, the complete variable domain reads GAGVSQSPSNKVTEKGKDVELRCDPISGHTALYWYRQSLGQGLEFLIYFQGNSAPDKSGLPSDRFSAERTGGSVSTLTIQRTQQEDSAVYLCASSLVAGVSNQPQHFGDGTRLSIL.